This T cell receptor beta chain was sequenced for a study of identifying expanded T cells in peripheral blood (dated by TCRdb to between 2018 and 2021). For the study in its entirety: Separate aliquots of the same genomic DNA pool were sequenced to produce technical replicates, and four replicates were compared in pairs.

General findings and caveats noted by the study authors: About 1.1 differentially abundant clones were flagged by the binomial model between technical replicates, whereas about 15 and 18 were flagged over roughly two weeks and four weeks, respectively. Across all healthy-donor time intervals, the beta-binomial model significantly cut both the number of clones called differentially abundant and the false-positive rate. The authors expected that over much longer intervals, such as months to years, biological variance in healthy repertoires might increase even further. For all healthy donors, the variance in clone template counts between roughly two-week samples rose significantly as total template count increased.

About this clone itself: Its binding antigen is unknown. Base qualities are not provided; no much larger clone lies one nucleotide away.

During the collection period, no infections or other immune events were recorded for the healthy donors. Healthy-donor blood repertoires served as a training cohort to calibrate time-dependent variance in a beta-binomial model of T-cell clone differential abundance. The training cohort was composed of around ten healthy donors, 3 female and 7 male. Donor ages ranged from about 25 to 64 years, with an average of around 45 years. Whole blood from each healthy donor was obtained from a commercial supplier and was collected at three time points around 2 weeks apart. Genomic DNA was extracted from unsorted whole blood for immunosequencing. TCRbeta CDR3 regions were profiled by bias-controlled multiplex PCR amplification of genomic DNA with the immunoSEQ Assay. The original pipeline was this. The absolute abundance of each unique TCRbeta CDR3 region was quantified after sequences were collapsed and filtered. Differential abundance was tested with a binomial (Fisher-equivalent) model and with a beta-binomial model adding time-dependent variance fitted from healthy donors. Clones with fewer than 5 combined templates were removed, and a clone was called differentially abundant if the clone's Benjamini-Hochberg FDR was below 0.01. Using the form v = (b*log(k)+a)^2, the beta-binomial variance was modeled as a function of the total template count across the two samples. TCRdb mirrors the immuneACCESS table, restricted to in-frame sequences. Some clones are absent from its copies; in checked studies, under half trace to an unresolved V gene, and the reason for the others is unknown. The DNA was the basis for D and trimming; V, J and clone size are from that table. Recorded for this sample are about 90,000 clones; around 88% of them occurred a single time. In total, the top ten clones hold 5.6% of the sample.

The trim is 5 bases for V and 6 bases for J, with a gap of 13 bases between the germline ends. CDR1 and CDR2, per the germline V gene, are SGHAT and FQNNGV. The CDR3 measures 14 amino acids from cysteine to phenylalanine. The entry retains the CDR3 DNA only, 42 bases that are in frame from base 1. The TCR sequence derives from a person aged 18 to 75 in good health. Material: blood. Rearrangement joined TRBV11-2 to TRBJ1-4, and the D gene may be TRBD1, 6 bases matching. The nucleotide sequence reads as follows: TGTGCCAGCAGCCGACAGGTCCGCCATGAAAAACTGTTTTTT. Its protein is CASSRQVRHEKLFF.